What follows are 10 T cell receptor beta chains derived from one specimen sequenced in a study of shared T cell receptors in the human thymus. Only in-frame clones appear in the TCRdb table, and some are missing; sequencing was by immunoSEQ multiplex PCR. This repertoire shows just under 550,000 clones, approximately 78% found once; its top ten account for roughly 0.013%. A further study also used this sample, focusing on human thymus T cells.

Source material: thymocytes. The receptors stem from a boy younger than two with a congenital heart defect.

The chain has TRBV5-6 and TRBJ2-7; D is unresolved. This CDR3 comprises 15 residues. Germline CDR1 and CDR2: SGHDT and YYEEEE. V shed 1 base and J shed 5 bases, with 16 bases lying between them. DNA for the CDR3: TGTGCCAGCAGCTTGTGGGTTTTGGAGAATCACGAGCAGTACTTC. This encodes CASSLWVLENHEQYF.

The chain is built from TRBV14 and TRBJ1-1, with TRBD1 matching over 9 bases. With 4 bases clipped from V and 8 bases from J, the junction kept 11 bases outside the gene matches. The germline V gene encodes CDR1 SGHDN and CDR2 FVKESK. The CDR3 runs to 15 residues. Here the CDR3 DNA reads TGTGCCAGCAGCCCTGAAGGGACAGGGTGGCGAGAAGCTTTCTTT. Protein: CASSPEGTGWREAFF.

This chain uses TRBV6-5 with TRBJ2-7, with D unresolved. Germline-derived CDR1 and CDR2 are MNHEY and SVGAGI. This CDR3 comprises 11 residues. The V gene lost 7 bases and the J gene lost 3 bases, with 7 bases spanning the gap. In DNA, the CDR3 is TGTGCCAGCACCGCGAACTACGAGCAGTACTTC. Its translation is CASTANYEQYF.

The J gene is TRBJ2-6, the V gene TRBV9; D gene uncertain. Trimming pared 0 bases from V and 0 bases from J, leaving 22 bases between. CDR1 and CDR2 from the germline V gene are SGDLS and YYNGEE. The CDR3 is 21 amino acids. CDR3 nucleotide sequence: TGTGCCAGCAGCGTAGAAGCCGGTGTTGACATACTCACCTCTGGGGCCAACGTCCTGACTTTC. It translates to CASSVEAGVDILTSGANVLTF. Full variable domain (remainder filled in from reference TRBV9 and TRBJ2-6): DSGVTQTPKHLITATGQRVTLRCSPRSGDLSVYWYQQSLDQGLQFLIQYYNGEERAKGNILERFSAQQFPDLHSELNLSSLELGDSALYFCASSVEAGVDILTSGANVLTFGAGSRLTVL.

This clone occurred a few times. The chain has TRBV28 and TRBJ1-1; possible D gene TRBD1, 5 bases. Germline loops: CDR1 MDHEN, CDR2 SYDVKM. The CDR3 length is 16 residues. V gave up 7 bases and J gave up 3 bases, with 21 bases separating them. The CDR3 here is CASIRKDRTGDTEAFF. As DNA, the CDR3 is TGTGCCAGCATCCGTAAGGACCGAACGGGGGACACTGAAGCTTTCTTT.

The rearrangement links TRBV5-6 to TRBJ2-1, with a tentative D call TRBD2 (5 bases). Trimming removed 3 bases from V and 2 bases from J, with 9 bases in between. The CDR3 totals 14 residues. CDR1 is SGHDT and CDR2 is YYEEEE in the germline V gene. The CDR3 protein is CASSSSTTYNEQFF. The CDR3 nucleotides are TGTGCCAGCAGCTCTTCGACTACCTACAATGAGCAGTTCTTC.

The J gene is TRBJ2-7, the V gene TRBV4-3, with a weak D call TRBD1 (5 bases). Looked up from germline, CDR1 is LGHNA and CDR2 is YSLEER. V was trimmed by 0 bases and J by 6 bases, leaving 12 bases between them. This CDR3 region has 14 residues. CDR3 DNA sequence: TGCGCCAGCAGCCAAGAGCCAGGGTCCCCCGAGCAGTACTTC. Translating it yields CASSQEPGSPEQYF.

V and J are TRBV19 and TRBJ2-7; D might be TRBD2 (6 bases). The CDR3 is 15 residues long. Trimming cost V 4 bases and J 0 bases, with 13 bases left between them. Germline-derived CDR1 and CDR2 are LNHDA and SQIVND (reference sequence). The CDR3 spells CASSTSGLSSYEQYF. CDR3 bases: TGTGCCAGTAGTACCTCGGGACTCTCCTCCTACGAGCAGTACTTC. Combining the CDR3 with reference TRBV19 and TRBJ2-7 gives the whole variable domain DGGITQSPKYLFRKEGQNVTLSCEQNLNHDAMYWYRQDPGQGLRLIYYSQIVNDFQKGDIAEGYSVSREKKESFPLTVTSAQKNPTAFYLCASSTSGLSSYEQYFGPGTRLTVT.

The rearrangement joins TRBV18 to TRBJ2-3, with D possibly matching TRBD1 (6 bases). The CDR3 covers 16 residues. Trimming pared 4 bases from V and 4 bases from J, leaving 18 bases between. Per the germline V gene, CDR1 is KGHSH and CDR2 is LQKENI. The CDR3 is CASSREGESGADTQYF. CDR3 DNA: TGTGCCAGCTCACGTGAGGGGGAGAGTGGCGCAGATACGCAGTATTTT.

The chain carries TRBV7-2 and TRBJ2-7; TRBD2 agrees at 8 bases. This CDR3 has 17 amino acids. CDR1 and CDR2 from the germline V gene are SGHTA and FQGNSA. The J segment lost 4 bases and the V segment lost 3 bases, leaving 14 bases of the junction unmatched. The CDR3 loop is CASSFRTSGLDLYEQYF. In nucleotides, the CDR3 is TGTGCCAGCAGCTTTAGAACGTCGGGACTAGATCTTTACGAGCAGTACTTC. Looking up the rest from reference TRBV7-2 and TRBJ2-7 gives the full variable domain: GAGVSQSPSNKVTEKGKDVELRCDPISGHTALYWYRQSLGQGLEFLIYFQGNSAPDKSGLPSDRFSAERTGGSVSTLTIQRTQQEDSAVYLCASSFRTSGLDLYEQYFGPGTRLTVT.